The 12 T cell receptor beta chains below were found in one sample sequenced in a study of CD8+ T cells in alopecia areata (dated by TCRdb to the late 2010s). Library preparation employed the immunoSEQ multiplex PCR assay. RNA was extracted from all samples and reverse transcribed into cDNA, which served as template for TCR sequencing. TCRdb's version of the immuneACCESS table is confined to in-frame rearrangements and falls short of the full clone set. An unresolved V gene accounts for under half of the shortfall where checked; the remainder is of unknown origin. The sample table lists around 180,000 clones, 50% to 70% of them with a count of one. The ten largest make up roughly 1.3% of the sample. In light of the paper, this sample's treatment or condition label describes: oral pan-JAK inhibitor, 5-10 mg twice daily. This specimen consisted of CD4+ T cells sorted from blood, obtained between weeks 47 and 50, from a patient treated with tofacitinib. The receptors stem from a human donor with alopecia areata.

This clone has more than one count but fewer than ten. The V call is TRBV7-6, the J call TRBJ2-5, with TRBD2 matching over 7 bases. Trimming cost V 5 bases and J 1 base; bases outside gene matches: 7. Per germline, CDR1 SGHVS and CDR2 FNYEAQ. This CDR3 is built from 15 residues. DNA for the CDR3: TGTGCCAGCAGCACCGGACCGGGGGGCCAAGAGACCCAGTACTTC. Translating it yields CASSTGPGGQETQYF.

The chain recombines TRBV9 with TRBJ2-1, with D uncertain. The CDR3 runs to 14 residues. V lost 0 bases, J lost 6 bases, and 10 bases lay in between. Germline CDR1 is SGDLS and CDR2 is YYNGEE. CDR3 sequence: CASSVGRPPNEQFF. The CDR3 coding sequence is TGTGCCAGCAGCGTAGGTAGGCCCCCCAATGAGCAGTTCTTC.

V and J are TRBV27 and TRBJ2-3; 13 nucleotides agree with TRBD2. Germline trimming cut 3 bases from V and 0 bases from J; bases unmatched to any gene: 3. The CDR3 sequence is 17 residues long. Looked up from germline, CDR1 is MNHEY and CDR2 is SMNVEV (reference sequence). As DNA, the CDR3 is TGTGCCAGCAGTTTCAGACTAGCGGGGGGCAGCACAGATACGCAGTATTTT. Translated: CASSFRLAGGSTDTQYF.

The rearrangement links TRBV29-1 to TRBJ1-2, with D possibly matching TRBD1 (5 bases). The CDR3 has 12 amino acids. In germline, CDR1 is SQVTM, CDR2 ANQGSEA. V was pared by 6 bases and J by 4 bases, with 12 bases between. The CDR3 here is CSVAGTLYGYTF. The CDR3 nucleotides read TGCAGCGTGGCCGGGACTCTCTATGGCTACACCTTC. Full variable domain (remainder filled in from reference TRBV29-1 and TRBJ1-2): SAVISQKPSRDICQRGTSLTIQCQVDSQVTMMFWYRQQPGQSLTLIATANQGSEATYESGFVIDKFPISRPNLTFSTLTVSNMSPEDSSIYLCSVAGTLYGYTFGSGTRLTVV.

The CDR3, as DNA: TGTGCCAGCAGGGGGACAAGGCACGAGCAGTACTTC. This sequence encodes CASRGTRHEQYF. The chain employs TRBV2 and TRBJ2-7; D is possibly TRBD1 (6 bases). Per the germline V gene, CDR1 is SNHLY and CDR2 is FYNNEI. Trimming took off 6 bases at V and 5 bases at J, with 11 bases between the two ends. The length of the CDR3 is 12 residues.

The rearrangement links TRBV4-1 to TRBJ2-5; 7 bases fit TRBD2. V gave up 0 bases and J gave up 8 bases; unmatched junction bases: 3. The CDR3 runs to 13 residues. Looked up from germline, CDR1 is MGHRA and CDR2 is YSYEKL. The CDR3 here is CASSQERGLTQYF. In nucleotides, the CDR3 is TGCGCCAGCAGCCAAGAAAGGGGACTAACCCAGTACTTC.

The gene calls are TRBV5-1 and TRBJ2-6; D may be TRBD1 (6 bases). CDR3 length equals 15 residues. CDR1 is SGHRS, CDR2 YFSETQ, per germline. The ends were cut back, 4 bases at V and 2 bases at J, with 10 bases in the middle. CDR3 protein: CASSSDRTGANVLTF. The CDR3 bases are TGCGCCAGCAGCAGCGACAGGACTGGGGCCAACGTCCTGACTTTC.

This sequence joins TRBV25-1 and TRBJ1-6; TRBD1 aligns across 7 bases. CDR1 MGHDK and CDR2 SYGVNS come from the germline V gene. This CDR3 spans 15 amino acids. The V segment lost 3 bases and the J segment 7 bases; nucleotides outside the gene matches: 6. The CDR3 nucleotides are TGTGCCAGCAGTGAGTTGGGCAGGGGGAATTCACCCCTCCACTTT. Its translation: CASSELGRGNSPLHF.

The chain joins TRBV30 to TRBJ2-5, with 7 bases aligning to TRBD1. The germline gives CDR1 GTSNPN, CDR2 SVGIG (reference sequence). Losses at the gene ends were 1 base for V and 5 bases for J; bases not matched to a gene: 10. The CDR3 has 15 amino acids. The CDR3 spells CAWSGAKGAWETQYF. The CDR3 nucleotides read TGTGCCTGGAGTGGGGCGAAGGGGGCTTGGGAGACCCAGTACTTC. Drawing the rest from reference TRBV30 and TRBJ2-5, the complete variable domain is SQTIHQWPATLVQPVGSPLSLECTVEGTSNPNLYWYRQAAGRGLQLLFYSVGIGQISSEVPQNLSASRPQDRQFILSSKKLLLSDSGFYLCAWSGAKGAWETQYFGPGTRLLVL.

The chain recombines TRBV30 with TRBJ2-1; the match to TRBD2 covers 8 bases. With 3 bases clipped from V and 5 bases from J, the junction kept 6 bases outside the gene matches. CDR3 length equals 14 residues. The V gene's germline CDR1 is GTSNPN and CDR2 SVGIG (reference sequence). CDR3 DNA sequence: TGTGCCTGGAGGACGGGGGGGCCCAACAATGAGCAGTTCTTC. Translation gives CAWRTGGPNNEQFF.

This clone was seen more than once but under ten times. The gene calls are TRBV11-2 and TRBJ2-3; perhaps TRBD2 as D (5 bases). This CDR3 has 15 residues. V was pared by 1 base and J by 0 bases, with 8 bases between. CDR1 and CDR2 from the germline V gene are SGHAT and FQNNGV. The CDR3 DNA is TGTGCCAGCAGCTTAGGGATAGCGAGCACAGATACGCAGTATTTT. It codes for CASSLGIASTDTQYF.

The chain has TRBV5-1 and TRBJ1-6; 7 nucleotides line up with TRBD1. This CDR3 is built from 16 residues. V was clipped by 2 bases and J by 5 bases; unmatched bases: 7. Germline V gene lookup returns CDR1 SGHRS and CDR2 YFSETQ. CDR3 sequence reads: CASSLDPGQHNSPLHF. The CDR3 DNA reads TGCGCCAGCAGCTTAGATCCGGGACAGCATAATTCACCCCTCCACTTT. Full variable domain (outside the CDR3, taken from reference TRBV5-1 and TRBJ1-6): KAGVTQTPRYLIKTRGQQVTLSCSPISGHRSVSWYQQTPGQGLQFLFEYFSETQRNKGNFPGRFSGRQFSNSRSEMNVSTLELGDSALYLCASSLDPGQHNSPLHFGNGTRLTVT.